These 12 T cell receptor beta chains originate from one sample sequenced in a study of blood T cell repertoires in COVID-19. Only in-frame clones appear in the TCRdb table, and some are missing; sequencing was by immunoSEQ multiplex PCR. The repertoire holds about 68,000 clones, with about 86% as singletons. The sequenced material came from peripheral blood. Receptor source: a man aged 50 to 60 with acute or convalescent COVID-19.

The chain is built from TRBV7-9 and TRBJ1-5, with a weak D call TRBD1 (5 bases). Trimming removed 3 bases at V and 11 bases at J, with 14 bases between. CDR1 SEHNR and CDR2 FQNEAQ come from the germline V gene (reference sequence). This CDR3 spans 13 amino acids. As DNA, the CDR3 is TGTGCCAGCAGCTTGGATGGGGCCCCAGCCCAGCATTTT. Its translation is CASSLDGAPAQHF.

This chain connects TRBV5-1 to TRBJ2-5; possible D gene TRBD2, 6 bases. Germline CDR1 is SGHRS and CDR2 is YFSETQ. This CDR3 is 17 amino acids long. Trimming cost V 0 bases and J 1 base, with 16 bases left between them. This CDR3 reads CASSLGASGSGQETQYF. CDR3 bases: TGCGCCAGCAGCTTGGGCGCTTCGGGTAGCGGCCAAGAGACCCAGTACTTC.

V and J are TRBV5-4 and TRBJ2-7, with 9 bases identical to TRBD2. Germline V lookup: CDR1 SGHNT, CDR2 YYREEE (reference sequence). V was pared by 0 bases and J by 3 bases, with 7 bases of the junction left unmatched. The CDR3 runs 16 residues. CDR3 in amino acids: CASSLGGLAASYEQYF. In DNA, the CDR3 is TGTGCCAGCAGCTTGGGGGGACTAGCCGCGAGCTACGAGCAGTACTTC.

V and J are TRBV7-8 and TRBJ2-7; 9 nucleotides line up with TRBD1. CDR3 length equals 16 residues. Trimming removed 5 bases from V and 0 bases from J; junction bases left unmatched: 8. The germline gives CDR1 SGHVS, CDR2 FQNEAQ. The CDR3: CASSGDRGFGSYEQYF. CDR3 DNA: TGTGCCAGCAGCGGCGACAGGGGGTTCGGCTCCTACGAGCAGTACTTC.

V usage is TRBV27 and J usage is TRBJ1-1; unclear D gene. CDR1 and CDR2 from the germline V gene are MNHEY and SMNVEV (reference sequence). The CDR3 has 16 residues. The V gene lost 2 bases and the J gene lost 0 bases, with 13 bases spanning the gap. Here the CDR3 DNA reads TGTGCCAGCAGTTTAGCGGGTGGGCGGGTGAACACTGAAGCTTTCTTT. This gives the protein CASSLAGGRVNTEAFF.

This sequence joins TRBV5-6 and TRBJ2-7; no firm D call. The V end was cut by 1 base, the J end by 2 bases, with 7 bases between. Germline-derived CDR1 and CDR2 are SGHDT and YYEEEE. The CDR3 spans 13 residues. CDR3 amino acids: CASSLTRTYEQYF. The CDR3 bases are TGTGCCAGCAGCTTGACCAGAACCTACGAGCAGTACTTC.

This clone was picked up many times. The rearrangement joins TRBV7-9 to TRBJ1-5, with D uncertain. The length of the CDR3 is 16 residues. Trimming took 5 bases from V and 2 from J, leaving 16 bases between them. In germline, CDR1 is SEHNR, CDR2 FQNEAQ (reference sequence). In DNA, the CDR3 is TGTGCCAGCAGCCAAGGGTGGCGGGGTGGCAATCAGCCCCAGCATTTT. Amino acid sequence: CASSQGWRGGNQPQHF.

This chain joins TRBV2 and TRBJ2-5; 8 bases match TRBD1. Germline V gene data show CDR1 as SNHLY and CDR2 as FYNNEI. V dropped 4 bases and J dropped 4; count of bases not matched to a gene: 5. This CDR3 is 14 amino acids long. This chain's CDR3 is CASSGRTGSETQYF. The CDR3 nucleotides are TGTGCCAGCAGTGGAAGGACAGGGTCAGAGACCCAGTACTTC.

The chain links TRBV5-5 to TRBJ1-3; no firm D call. Trimming left V 0 bases short and J 0 bases short, with 10 bases between. This CDR3 is built from 16 residues. The germline gives CDR1 SGHKS, CDR2 YYEKEE (reference sequence). CDR3 DNA: TGTGCCAGCAGCTTGGGCGGCGGAAGCTCTGGAAACACCATATATTTT. Translating it yields CASSLGGGSSGNTIYF. The variable domain in full, with the rest retrieved from reference TRBV5-5 and TRBJ1-3, is DAGVTQSPTHLIKTRGQQVTLRCSPISGHKSVSWYQQVLGQGPQFIFQYYEKEERGRGNFPDRFSARQFPNYSSELNVNALLLGDSALYLCASSLGGGSSGNTIYFGEGSWLTVV.

CDR3: CASREGQRNTGELFF. The CDR3 nucleotides read TGCGCCAGTCGAGAGGGACAGAGGAACACCGGGGAGCTGTTTTTT. The chain links TRBV4-1 to TRBJ2-2; TRBD1 agrees at 7 bases. The V gene's germline CDR1 is MGHRA and CDR2 YSYEKL. The CDR3 runs 15 residues. Trimming at V came to 9 bases and at J to 1 base, leaving 8 bases not matched to a gene.

The chain joins TRBV29-1 to TRBJ2-1; 11 bases are shared with TRBD1. Germline CDR1 is SQVTM and CDR2 is ANQGSEA. The CDR3 has 13 amino acids. V trimming: 5 bases; J trimming: 5 bases; junction bases outside the gene matches: 2. The CDR3 DNA is TGCAGCGTTCGGACAGGGGGCCACAATGAGCAGTTCTTC. Its translation is CSVRTGGHNEQFF.

V is TRBV28 and J is TRBJ1-5; possibly TRBD1 for D (6 bases). V was clipped by 5 bases and J by 4 bases, with 12 bases between them. Germline loops: CDR1 MDHEN, CDR2 SYDVKM. The CDR3 contains 14 residues. The CDR3 region has the DNA TGTGCCAGCAGTACCGGACAGATTAATCAGCCCCAGCATTTT. Translated: CASSTGQINQPQHF.